This T cell receptor (beta chain) was identified during a study of blood T cell repertoires in COVID-19. At the level of the study: Samples representing acute and convalescent COVID-19 were sourced from the United States, Italy and Spain. T cells, B-cell-depleted T cells, or PBMCs provided the cDNA or gDNA that served as material.

As for this clone: No DNA is shown, since the ends of the CDR3 on it are uncertain; the CDR3 is the one TCRdb lists.

The CDR3 adds up to 15 amino acids, both ends counted. CDR1 MDHEN and CDR2 SYDVKM come from the germline V gene. In the authors' methods: Counts of nucleated cells, estimated from reference gene primer amplification, were obtained. Sequencing was performed with immunoSEQ multiplex PCR; in TCRdb, only in-frame clones are kept and a portion is missing. From that table come the V and J calls and clone size; the DNA was used to work out D and trimming. The repertoire includes 100,000 to 150,000 clones, more than 75% of them detected once, and 1.5% sits in the top ten. The chain employs TRBV28 and TRBJ2-1; the table's D gene call, TRBD2, was not cross checked with the DNA. This receptor was obtained from a human donor in a cohort sampled during active COVID-19. Sequencing used peripheral blood. CDR3 loop: CASSSSGGVVGEQFF.